This T cell receptor beta chain emerged from a study of T cell responses to AZD1222 COVID-19 vaccine. The germline gives CDR1 SGHTA, CDR2 FQGNSA. V dropped 10 bases and J dropped 6 bases, with 16 bases sitting between them. The CDR3 covers 13 residues. Only one count was recorded for this clone. Its antigen is as yet unknown. The study's findings and limits: Unmutated regions of variants are reportedly targeted by nearly half of spike-specific TCRs.

This table comes from immunoSEQ multiplex PCR, and its TCRdb copy is limited to in-frame clones, with some not included. The sample carries approximately 160,000 clones, more than 70% recorded once. The chain links TRBV7-2 to TRBJ2-1; D not certain. The sample was peripheral blood, taken on day 0 of AZD1222 vaccination. The source is an adult in good health. The CDR3 loop reads CATSRLVSNEQFF. The CDR3 DNA sequence: TGTGCCACTAGTCGGCTAGTTTCCAATGAGCAGTTCTTC.